This T cell receptor (beta chain) was captured by sequencing in a study of cytomegalovirus exposure and HLA in healthy donors. Study outcomes and limitations: Altogether, 160 or so TCR beta chains were recorded as cytomegalovirus-associated.

As for this clone: The antigen is not known.

The assay was immunoSEQ multiplex PCR, and TCRdb's table has in-frame clones only and misses some. The sample lists hundreds of thousands of clones, 86% occurring once. V lost 6 bases and J lost 5, with 19 bases in between. Germline CDR1 MNHEY, CDR2 SMNVEV (reference sequence). The CDR3 totals 16 residues. The sequence was collected from a woman aged 18-30 years in good health and CMV-seronegative. The sample comprised PBMCs. V usage is TRBV27 and J usage is TRBJ2-2, with D possibly TRBD1 on 5 matching bases. CDR3 nucleotide sequence: TGTGCCAGCAGCCCCGACCTTACAGGAGTAACCGGGGAGCTGTTTTTT. Translating it yields CASSPDLTGVTGELFF.